This paragraph covers one T cell receptor beta chain sequence. This specimen belongs to a study of blood T cell repertoires in COVID-19. The length of the CDR3 is 14 residues. Germline values: CDR1 SGHRS, CDR2 YFSETQ. V was cut by 0 bases and J by 2 bases, with 9 bases left in between. Profiling relied on immunoSEQ multiplex PCR, and the TCRdb table lists in-frame clones only, not all of them. The sample lists about 140,000 clones, more than 75% seen once, with 4.2% in the top ten. The V call is TRBV5-1, the J call TRBJ2-7; no clear D gene. The specimen sequenced was peripheral blood. This TCR was recovered from a man between 60 and 75 years old with acute or convalescent COVID-19. CDR3 amino acids: CASSLDRYPYEQYF. The CDR3 region has the DNA TGCGCCAGCAGCTTGGATCGGTACCCCTACGAGCAGTACTTC.